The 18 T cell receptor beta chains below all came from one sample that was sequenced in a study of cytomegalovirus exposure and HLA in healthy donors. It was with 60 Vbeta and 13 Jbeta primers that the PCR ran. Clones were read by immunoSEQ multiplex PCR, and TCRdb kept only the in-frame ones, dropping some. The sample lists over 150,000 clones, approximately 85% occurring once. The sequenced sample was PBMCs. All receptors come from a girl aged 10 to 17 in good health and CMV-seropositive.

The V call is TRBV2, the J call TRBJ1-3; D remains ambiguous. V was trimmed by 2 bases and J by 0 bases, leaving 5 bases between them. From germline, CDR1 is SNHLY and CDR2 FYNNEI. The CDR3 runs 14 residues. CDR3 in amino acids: CASSEYNSGNTIYF. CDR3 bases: TGTGCCAGCAGTGAATATAACTCTGGAAACACCATATATTTT.

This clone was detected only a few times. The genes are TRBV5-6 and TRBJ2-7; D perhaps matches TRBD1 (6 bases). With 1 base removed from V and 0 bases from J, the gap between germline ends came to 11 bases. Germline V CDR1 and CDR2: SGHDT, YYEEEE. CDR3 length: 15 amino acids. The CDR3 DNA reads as TGTGCCAGCAGCTTGATACAGGGAAGCTCCTACGAGCAGTACTTC. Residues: CASSLIQGSSYEQYF.

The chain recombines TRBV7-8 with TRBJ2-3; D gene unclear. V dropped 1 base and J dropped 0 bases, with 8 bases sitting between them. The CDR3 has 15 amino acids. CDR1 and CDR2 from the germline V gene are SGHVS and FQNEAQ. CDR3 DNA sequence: TGTGCCAGCAGCTTAGGGCTCCCCAGCACAGATACGCAGTATTTT. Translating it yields CASSLGLPSTDTQYF.

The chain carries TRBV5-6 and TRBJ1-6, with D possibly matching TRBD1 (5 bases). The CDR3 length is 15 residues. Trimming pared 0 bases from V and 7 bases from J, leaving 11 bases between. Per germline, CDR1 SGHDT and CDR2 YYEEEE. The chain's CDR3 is CASSLEWGENSPLHF. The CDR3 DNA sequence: TGTGCCAGCAGCTTGGAATGGGGGGAGAATTCACCCCTCCACTTT.

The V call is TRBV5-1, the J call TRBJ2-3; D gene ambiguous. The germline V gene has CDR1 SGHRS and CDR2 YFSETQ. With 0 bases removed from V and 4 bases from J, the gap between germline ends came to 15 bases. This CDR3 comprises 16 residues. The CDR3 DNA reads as TGCGCCAGCAGCTTGGCAAGTCGTACACCCCCAGATACGCAGTATTTT. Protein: CASSLASRTPPDTQYF.

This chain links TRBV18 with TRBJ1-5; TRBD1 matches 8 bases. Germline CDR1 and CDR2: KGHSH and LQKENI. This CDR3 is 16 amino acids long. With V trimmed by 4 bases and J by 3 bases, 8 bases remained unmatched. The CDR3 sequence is CASSRRTDRVNQPQHF. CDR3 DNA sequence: TGTGCCAGCTCACGACGAACGGACAGGGTCAATCAGCCCCAGCATTTT.

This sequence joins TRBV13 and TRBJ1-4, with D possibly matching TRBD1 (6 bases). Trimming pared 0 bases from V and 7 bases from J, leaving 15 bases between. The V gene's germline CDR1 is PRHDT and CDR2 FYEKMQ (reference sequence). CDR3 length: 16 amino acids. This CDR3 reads CASSLGLMGAPEKLFF. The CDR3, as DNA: TGTGCCAGCAGCTTAGGCCTAATGGGGGCGCCTGAAAAACTGTTTTTT. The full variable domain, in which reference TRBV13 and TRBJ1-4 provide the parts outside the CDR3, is AAGVIQSPRHLIKEKRETATLKCYPIPRHDTVYWYQQGPGQDPQFLISFYEKMQSDKGSIPDRFSAQQFSDYHSELNMSSLELGDSALYFCASSLGLMGAPEKLFFGSGTQLSVL.

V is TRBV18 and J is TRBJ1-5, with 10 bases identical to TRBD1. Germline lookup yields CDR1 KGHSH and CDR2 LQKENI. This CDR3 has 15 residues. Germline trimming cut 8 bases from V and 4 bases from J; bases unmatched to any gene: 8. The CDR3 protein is CASHAGTGENQPQHF. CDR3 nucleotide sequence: TGTGCCAGCCACGCCGGGACAGGGGAAAATCAGCCCCAGCATTTT.

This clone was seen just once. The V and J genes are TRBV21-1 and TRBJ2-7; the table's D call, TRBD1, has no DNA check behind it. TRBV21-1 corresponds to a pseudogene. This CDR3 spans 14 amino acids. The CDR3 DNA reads TGTGCCAGCAGCAAAGCTTACAGATTCTACGAGCAGTACTTC. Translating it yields CASSKAYRFYEQYF.

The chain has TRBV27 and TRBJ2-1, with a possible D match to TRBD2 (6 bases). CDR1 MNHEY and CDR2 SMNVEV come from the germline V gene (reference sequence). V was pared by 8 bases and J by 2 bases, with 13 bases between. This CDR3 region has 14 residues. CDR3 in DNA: TGTGCCAGCGGTCCGGGGGACGCCTACAATGAGCAGTTCTTC. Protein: CASGPGDAYNEQFF.

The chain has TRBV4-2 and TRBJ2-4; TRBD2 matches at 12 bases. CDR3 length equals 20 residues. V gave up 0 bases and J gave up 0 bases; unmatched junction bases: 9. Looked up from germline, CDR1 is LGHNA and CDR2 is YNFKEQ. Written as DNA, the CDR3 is TGTGCCAGCAGCCAAGAGGAGCTAGCGGGGGGGGTGTTAGCCAAAAACATTCAGTACTTC. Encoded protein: CASSQEELAGGVLAKNIQYF.

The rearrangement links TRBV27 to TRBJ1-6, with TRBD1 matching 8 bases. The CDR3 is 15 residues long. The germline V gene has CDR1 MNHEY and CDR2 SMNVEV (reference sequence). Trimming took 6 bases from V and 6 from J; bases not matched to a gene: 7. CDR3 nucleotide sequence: TGTGCCAGCAGGAACAGGGGGAATCTTAATTCACCCCTCCACTTT. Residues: CASRNRGNLNSPLHF.

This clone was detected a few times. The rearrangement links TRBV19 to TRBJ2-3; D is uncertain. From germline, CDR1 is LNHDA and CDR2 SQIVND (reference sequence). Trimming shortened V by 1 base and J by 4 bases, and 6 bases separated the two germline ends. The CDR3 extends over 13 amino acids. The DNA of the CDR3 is TGTGCCAGTAGTATAGGCCAGGCAGATACGCAGTATTTT. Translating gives CASSIGQADTQYF. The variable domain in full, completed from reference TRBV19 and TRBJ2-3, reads DGGITQSPKYLFRKEGQNVTLSCEQNLNHDAMYWYRQDPGQGLRLIYYSQIVNDFQKGDIAEGYSVSREKKESFPLTVTSAQKNPTAFYLCASSIGQADTQYFGPGTRLTVL.

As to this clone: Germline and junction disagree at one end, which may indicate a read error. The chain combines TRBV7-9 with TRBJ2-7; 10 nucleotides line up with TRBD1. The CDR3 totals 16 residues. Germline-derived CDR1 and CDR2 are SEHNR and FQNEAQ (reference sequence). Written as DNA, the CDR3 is TGTGCCGGCAGCCCGCGAACCGGGACAGGGGCCTACGAGCAGTACTTC. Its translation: CAGSPRTGTGAYEQYF.

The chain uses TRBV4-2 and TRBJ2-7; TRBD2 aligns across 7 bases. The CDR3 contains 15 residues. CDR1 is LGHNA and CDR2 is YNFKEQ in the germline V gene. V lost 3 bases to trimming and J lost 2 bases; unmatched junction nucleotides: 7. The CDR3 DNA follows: TGTGCCAGCAGCCAGTCGCCGCTAGCGGCCTACGAGCAGTACTTC. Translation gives CASSQSPLAAYEQYF.

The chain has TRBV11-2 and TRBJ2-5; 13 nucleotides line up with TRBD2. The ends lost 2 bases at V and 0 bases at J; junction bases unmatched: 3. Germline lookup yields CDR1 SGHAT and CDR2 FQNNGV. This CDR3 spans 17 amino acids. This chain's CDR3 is CASSLSTSGGHQETQYF. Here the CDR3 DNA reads TGTGCCAGCAGCTTATCGACTAGCGGGGGGCACCAAGAGACCCAGTACTTC.

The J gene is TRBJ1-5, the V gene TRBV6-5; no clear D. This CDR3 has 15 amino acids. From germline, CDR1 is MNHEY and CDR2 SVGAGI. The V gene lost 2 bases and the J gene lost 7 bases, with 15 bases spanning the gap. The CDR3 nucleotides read TGTGCCAGCAGTTACATCTCAGGCAGATGGCAGCCCCAGCATTTT. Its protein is CASSYISGRWQPQHF.

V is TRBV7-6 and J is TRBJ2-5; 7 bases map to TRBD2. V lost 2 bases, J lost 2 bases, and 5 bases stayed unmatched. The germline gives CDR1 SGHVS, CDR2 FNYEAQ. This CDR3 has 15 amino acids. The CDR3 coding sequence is TGTGCCAGCAGCTTATCGGGAGGAATGCAAGAGACCCAGTACTTC. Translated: CASSLSGGMQETQYF.